This T cell receptor beta chain is drawn from a study of chemoradiotherapy in HPV16-positive cancers. Study-level information: Candidate HPV-specific clones and shared TCR motifs came from a couple of HPV16-positive patients.

As concerns this clone: Its antigen is as yet unknown.

Method: immunoSEQ multiplex PCR; TCRdb's copy keeps in-frame clones and lacks some. The table lists tens of thousands of clones, more than 75% of them singletons. Study-level points and caveats: The functional HPV-specific definition rests on just two HPV16-positive patients.

The V and J ends lost 2 bases and 0 bases, in that order; junction bases with no gene match: 3. CDR3 size: 15 residues. Germline values: CDR1 SGHDT, CDR2 YYEEEE. Repeated repertoire sampling spanned the course of chemoradiotherapy. Sequencing used blood, obtained from a patient who underwent chemoradiotherapy. The sequence was obtained from a human donor with HPV-associated anogenital cancer. The rearrangement links TRBV5-6 to TRBJ2-3, with TRBD2 matching 7 bases. The DNA of the CDR3 is TGTGCCAGCAGCTTTCGTAGCGGGAGCACAGATACGCAGTATTTT. Residues: CASSFRSGSTDTQYF.